This T cell receptor (beta chain) is drawn from a study of regulatory T cells. This clone was found once. Its antigen is still unknown. The germline V gene has CDR1 SGHAT and CDR2 FQNNGV. This CDR3 has 15 amino acids. With 4 bases clipped from V and 2 bases from J, the junction kept 8 bases outside the gene matches. Study-level points and caveats: Patient repertoires had restricted TRB V-J pairs and skewed V and J usage, most in Tregs. Hydrophobic residues at CDR3 positions 6 and 7 were enriched in conventional CD4+ T cells of CD3G-deficient patients.

The PCR used 52 TRBV and 13 TRBJ primers. The protocol was immunoSEQ multiplex PCR, while the TCRdb copy is restricted to in-frame clones and leaves out a portion. The sample shows approximately 29,000 clones, over 90% of them seen only once. V usage is TRBV11-2 and J usage is TRBJ2-7, with 7 positions matching TRBD1. Sequencing used conventional CD4+ T cells sorted from blood. The TCR sequence derives from a child aged 2 to 10 with CD3G deficiency. CDR3 sequence: CASSSLRDRTYEQYF. As DNA, the CDR3 is TGTGCCAGCAGCTCGCTCCGGGACAGAACCTACGAGCAGTACTTC. The whole variable domain, filled in from reference TRBV11-2 and TRBJ2-7, reads EAGVAQSPRYKIIEKRQSVAFWCNPISGHATLYWYQQILGQGPKLLIQFQNNGVVDDSQLPKDRFSAERLKGVDSTLKIQPAKLEDSAVYLCASSSLRDRTYEQYFGPGTRLTVT.